This TCR beta chain emerged from a study of Ad26.COV2.S vaccination and SARS-CoV-2 variants. Sequenced by immunoSEQ multiplex PCR; TCRdb stores in-frame clones only, minus some. Of about 440,000 clones listed, 90% are singletons. The sample's treatment: some 20 received Ad26.COV2.S at low or high dose, single or two shots; several received placebo; per-sample allocation not given. Collection of the samples took place on day 63 after the first injection of vaccine or placebo. The CDR3 is made up of 12 amino acids. Germline assignment: CDR1 MRHNA and CDR2 SNTAGT. V lost 8 bases to trimming and J lost 0 bases, with 5 bases between them.

The TCR was taken from a person between 18 and 65 years old who received the Ad26.COV2.S COVID-19 vaccine or a placebo. The sequencing here drew on peripheral blood, taken in a trial of Ad26.COV2.S vaccine versus placebo. The V gene is TRBV6-4, the J gene TRBJ1-5, with D hard to call. CDR3 amino acids: CASPISNQPQHF. DNA for the CDR3: TGTGCCAGCCCGATTAGCAATCAGCCCCAGCATTTT.